The sequence of this T cell receptor beta chain was determined in a study of post-analysis software for immune sequencing data. The wider study: Progressive-relapsing, secondary progressive and relapsing-remitting multiple sclerosis were among the disease courses included.

Built from TCR beta cDNA, the libraries had unique molecular identifiers in them. T cells numbering roughly 0.9 to 10 million yielded cDNA molecules that totaled about 500,000. TCRdb used MiXCR to reprocess the PCR reads, holding one entry per CDR3 protein. The sample has 450,000 to 650,000 distinct CDR3 sequences; roughly 45% are singletons. This clonotype was seen a handful of times. Its antigen is unidentified. Study-wide points: For normalized Chao1 diversity, multiple sclerosis patients scored significantly lower than controls did. By F measure, samples from a shared preparation batch strongly co-clustered. Controls had lower frequencies than patients of 4 or 5 TRBV segments, which included TRBV5-6, TRBV5-1 and TRBV20-1.

Trimming removed 5 bases from V and 6 bases from J, with 16 bases in between. The CDR3 loop spans 13 amino acids. Germline CDR1 and CDR2: DFQATT and SNEGSKA (reference sequence). Material: blood. The chain couples TRBV20-1 to TRBJ1-2, with a tentative D call TRBD1 (6 bases). The clonotype comes from a girl between 5 and 17 years old with multiple sclerosis. Here the CDR3 DNA reads TGCAGTGCTTCGGACAGTGGGGGAAATGGCTACACCTTC. Its translation is CSASDSGGNGYTF.